Listed below are T cell receptor beta chains from one sample, sequenced in a study of OX40 agonist ivuxolimab in advanced cancers. The protocol was immunoSEQ multiplex PCR, while the TCRdb copy is restricted to in-frame clones and leaves out a portion. Of tens of thousands of clones in the sample, over 75% were seen once. Sequences were derived from CD4+ or CD8+ T cells sorted from blood, sampled in a trial of the OX40 agonist ivuxolimab. These receptors were obtained from an adult with an advanced solid tumor such as melanoma, head and neck, liver or kidney cancer. Both conserved end residues are part of each CDR3. A D gene is named only where the DNA matches it firmly. Expanded clones are given a class, and other clones once, few, many or no size at all.

-	TRBJ2-1	TRBV7-2	-	TGTGCCAGCAGCTTAGCGGGCGGGGCTATTCATGAGCAGTTCTTC	CASSLAGGAIHEQFF
-	TRBJ2-7	TRBV7-8	TRBD1	TGTGCCAGCAGCTTAGGGGACAGGGTCGTTCTCGAGCAGTACTTC	CASSLGDRVVLEQYF
-	TRBJ1-2	TRBV2	-	TGTGCCAGCAGACGATTAACAGGGATTAACTATGGCTACACCTTC	CASRRLTGINYGYTF
-	TRBJ1-5	TRBV5-5	TRBD1	TGTGCCAACGGGACAGCTACTGATCAGCCCCAGCATTTT	CANGTATDQPQHF
once	TRBJ2-1	TRBV19	TRBD1	TGTGCCACTAGGAGGACAGGGGAATACAATGAGCAGTTCTTC	CATRRTGEYNEQFF
few	TRBJ1-6	TRBV11-3	-	TGTGCCAGCAGCTTTACAGGGAATAATTCACCCCTCCACTTT	CASSFTGNNSPLHF
-	TRBJ2-7	TRBV6-1	-	TGTGCCAGCAGTGATCTTCAGCGGGCCGTAACCTACGAGCAGTACTTC	CASSDLQRAVTYEQYF
-	TRBJ1-1	TRBV5-6	-	TGTGCCAGCAGCTTCCACACTGAAGCTTTCTTT	CASSFHTEAFF
few	TRBJ2-7	TRBV6-8	TRBD2	TGTGCCATTTGGGAAGGGAGGGATAGCGAGCAGTACTTC	CAIWEGRDSEQYF
-	TRBJ1-5	TRBV7-2	-	TGTGCCAGCAGTGGAGGGTTCGAGGGACGAAATCAGCCCCAGCATTTT	CASSGGFEGRNQPQHF
once	TRBJ1-5	TRBV19	TRBD1	TGTGCCAGTAGTATAGTGGCAGGGGGACAGCCCCAGCATTTT	CASSIVAGGQPQHF
-	TRBJ1-5	TRBV12-5	TRBD1	TGTGCTAGTGGTTTGGCCTCACAACCCCTGGGACAGGGTATTCAGCCCCAGCATTTT	CASGLASQPLGQGIQPQHF
once	TRBJ2-3	TRBV5-1	-	TGCGCCAGCAGGCGGGACCCTAGCACAGATACGCAGTATTTT	CASRRDPSTDTQYF
-	TRBJ1-1	TRBV18	-	TGTGCCAGCTCACCAAAAAGCGCGGGGACTGAAGCTTTCTTT	CASSPKSAGTEAFF
-	TRBJ2-7	TRBV9	-	TGTGCCAGCAGCTTAACCGGGACAATCTACGAGCAGTACTTC	CASSLTGTIYEQYF
-	TRBJ1-3	TRBV2	-	TGTGCCAGCAGTGAATCGACCAGCTCTGGAAACACCATATATTTT	CASSESTSSGNTIYF
-	TRBJ2-3	TRBV2	-	TGTGCCAGCAGGGGGGTCAGCACCACAGATACGCAGTATTTT	CASRGVSTTDTQYF
-	TRBJ1-1	TRBV10-2	TRBD1	TGCGCCAGCACGGGACAGGGGACGAACACTGAAGCTTTCTTT	CASTGQGTNTEAFF
-	TRBJ2-5	TRBV5-1	TRBD1	TGCGCCAGCAGCTACCAGGACAGGCTAGGGGAGACCCAGTACTTC	CASSYQDRLGETQYF
-	TRBJ2-7	TRBV30	TRBD2	TGTGCTTCGGGGGGGAGGGCCTACGAGCAGTACTTC	CASGGRAYEQYF
few	TRBJ2-7	TRBV29-1	-	TGCAGCGTTGGAGGTGCCGGCAGGGGCCACGAGCAGTACTTC	CSVGGAGRGHEQYF
-	TRBJ2-3	TRBV5-6	TRBD1	TGTGCCAGCAGCTTGGGACAGGGGCGCACAGATACGCAGTATTTT	CASSLGQGRTDTQYF
once	TRBJ1-2	TRBV5-6	-	TGTGCCAGCAGCTTGGCCGGGGCGGTAAACTATGGCTACACCTTC	CASSLAGAVNYGYTF
-	TRBJ1-2	TRBV29-1	-	TGCAGCGTCCAACGTCTGGAAACAGCTAACTATGGCTACACCTTC	CSVQRLETANYGYTF
-	TRBJ1-1	TRBV18	TRBD1	TGTGCCAGCTCCCCCCGTCAGGGGGCTGGGACTGAAGCTTTCTTT	CASSPRQGAGTEAFF
-	TRBJ2-3	TRBV11-2	TRBD2	TGTGCCAGCCGCGGGGGGGCGGAAGATACGCAGTATTTT	CASRGGAEDTQYF
-	TRBJ2-7	TRBV11-1	TRBD1	TGTGCCAGCACTCGGGACAGGGGATTATACGAGCAGTACTTC	CASTRDRGLYEQYF
once	TRBJ1-1	TRBV7-3	TRBD1	TGTGCCAGCAGCGCCCAGCCGGGGACAGATCAAGCTTTCTTT	CASSAQPGTDQAFF